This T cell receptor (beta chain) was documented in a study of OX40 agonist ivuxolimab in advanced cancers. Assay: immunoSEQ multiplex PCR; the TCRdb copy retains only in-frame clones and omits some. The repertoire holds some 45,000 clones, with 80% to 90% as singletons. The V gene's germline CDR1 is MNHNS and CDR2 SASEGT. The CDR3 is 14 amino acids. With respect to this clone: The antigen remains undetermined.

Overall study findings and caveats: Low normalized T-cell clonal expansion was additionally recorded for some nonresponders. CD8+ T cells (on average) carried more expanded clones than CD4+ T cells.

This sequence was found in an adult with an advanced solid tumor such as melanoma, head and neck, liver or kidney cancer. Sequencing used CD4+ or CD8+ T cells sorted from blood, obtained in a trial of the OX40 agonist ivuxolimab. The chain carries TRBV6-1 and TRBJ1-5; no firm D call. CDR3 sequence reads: CVSSQGNSNQPQHF. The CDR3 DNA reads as TGTGTCAGTAGCCAAGGAAATAGCAATCAGCCCCAGCATTTT.